This is a list of T cell receptor beta chains from one sample in a study of technical replicates of blood from a handful of donors. TCRdb's copy holds only in-frame clones and misses some; the assay was immunoSEQ multiplex PCR. The profile shows fewer than 95,000 clones, around nine tenths of them singletons. The source material was T cells isolated from PBMCs. The receptors were gathered from a human donor in good health. Both conserved end residues are part of each CDR3. Each record gives: J gene, V gene, clone size, D gene, CDR3 DNA, CDR3 protein. A D gene is named only where the DNA matches it firmly. Only part of the rows carry a size: once, few, many, or a class if the clone is expanded.

TRBJ2-7 TRBV9 NA TRBD1 TGTGCCAGCAGCGCGGGACAGGGGGGGGACGAGCAGTACTTC CASSAGQGGDEQYF
TRBJ1-3 TRBV13 NA NA TGTGCCAGCAGCATTAGACAGAACCTCTACTCTGGAAACACCATATATTTT CASSIRQNLYSGNTIYF
TRBJ1-2 TRBV7-9 once NA TGTGCCAGCAGCTTAGGTTTTAGGCAGGCCAACTATGGCTACACCTTC CASSLGFRQANYGYTF
TRBJ2-1 TRBV27 NA TRBD1 TGTGCCAGCAGTTGGGACAGGGGCTACAATGAGCAGTTCTTC CASSWDRGYNEQFF
TRBJ2-1 TRBV27 NA TRBD2 TGTGCCAGCAGTTTGGTAGCGGGAGCATTGGGGAATGAGCAGTTCTTC CASSLVAGALGNEQFF
TRBJ2-1 TRBV7-2 NA NA TGTGCCAGCAGCCTGCTAGAGGGCCTAAGTAGTGAGCAGTTCTTC CASSLLEGLSSEQFF
TRBJ2-6 TRBV18 NA NA TGTGCCAGCTCACCATGGACAGTTGCCTCCTCTGGGGCCAACGTCCTGACTTTC CASSPWTVASSGANVLTF
TRBJ2-7 TRBV7-6 NA TRBD2 TGTGCCAGCAGCTTAGAAATAGCGGGGGGGAACGAGCAGTACTTC CASSLEIAGGNEQYF
TRBJ2-1 TRBV7-9 NA TRBD2 TGTGCCAGCAGCCTGGGACTAGCGGATTACAATGAGCAGTTCTTC CASSLGLADYNEQFF
TRBJ1-2 TRBV5-1 NA NA TGCGCCAGCAGCTTGCGGGACCCGGGAGACTATGGCTACACCTTC CASSLRDPGDYGYTF
TRBJ2-2 TRBV27 NA NA TGTGCCAGCAGTCCTCCGAGGGGGGGTTGGAACACCGGGGAGCTGTTTTTT CASSPPRGGWNTGELFF
TRBJ1-6 TRBV2 NA NA TGTGCCAGCAGCGGGACCAGGGGTAACTCACCCCTCCACTTT CASSGTRGNSPLHF
TRBJ2-5 TRBV14 NA NA TGTGCCAGCAGCCAAGTCTCTAGTTCCCAGTACTTC CASSQVSSSQYF
TRBJ2-2 TRBV5-6 NA TRBD2 TGTGCCAGCAGCCGACTAGCGGGAGGTACCGGGGAGCTGTTTTTT CASSRLAGGTGELFF
TRBJ2-1 TRBV5-1 NA TRBD2 TGCGCCAGCAGCTTCGGCCTAGCGGGAGGGCCGGGGGATGAGCAGTTCTTC CASSFGLAGGPGDEQFF
TRBJ1-4 TRBV9 NA TRBD1 TGTGCCAGCAGTCCTACAGGGGGGAGGGAAAAACTGTTTTTT CASSPTGGREKLFF
TRBJ1-1 TRBV29-1 NA NA TGCAGCGTTGAGTCCTCCTATTGGTCAGGCACTGAAGCTTTCTTT CSVESSYWSGTEAFF
TRBJ1-2 TRBV9 NA TRBD1 TGTGCCAGCAGCCCCGCCGGGACAGGGGGCGGCTATGGCTACACCTTC CASSPAGTGGGYGYTF
TRBJ2-1 TRBV9 NA TRBD1 TGTGCCAGCAGCGTAGCCATGGACAGGGCGCAGTTCTTC CASSVAMDRAQFF
TRBJ2-7 TRBV4-2 NA NA TGTGCCAGCAGCCCCAGTCGTCCCTACGAGCAGTACTTC CASSPSRPYEQYF
TRBJ1-2 TRBV19 NA NA TGTGCCAGTAGTCGTCCCCCCTACTATGGCTACACCTTC CASSRPPYYGYTF
TRBJ2-7 TRBV30 NA TRBD2 TGTGCCAGGACTAGCGGTTCCTACGAGCAGTACTTC CARTSGSYEQYF
TRBJ2-3 TRBV28 NA NA TGTGCCAGCAGTTTAGGTCAGGGCCCAGATACGCAGTATTTT CASSLGQGPDTQYF
TRBJ1-2 TRBV4-2 NA TRBD1 TGTGCCAGCAGCCAAGACATACCCTCACAGGGGACCTATGGCTACACCTTC CASSQDIPSQGTYGYTF
TRBJ1-3 TRBV5-1 once NA TGCGCCAGCAGCGCGGACAGCCCGGCCTCTGGAAACACCATATATTTT CASSADSPASGNTIYF
TRBJ1-1 TRBV4-2 NA NA TGTGCCAGCAGCCAAACTACAGGGAACACTGAAGCTTTCTTT CASSQTTGNTEAFF
TRBJ1-5 TRBV5-6 NA NA TGTGCCAGCAGCTTGCCAGGGTCTCAGCCCCAGCATTTT CASSLPGSQPQHF
TRBJ2-1 TRBV5-1 NA NA TGCGCCAGCAGTGGGGGCGCCGGGACCTACAATGAGCAGTTCTTC CASSGGAGTYNEQFF
TRBJ2-1 TRBV29-1 NA NA TGCAGCGTTGAAGCTCTAAGGGGGGGCAGCTCCTACAATGAGCAGTTCTTC CSVEALRGGSSYNEQFF
TRBJ2-7 TRBV10-3 NA NA TGTGCCACCGGAAAACAGGTTTCCTCCTACGAGCAGTACTTC CATGKQVSSYEQYF
TRBJ2-7 TRBV7-6 NA TRBD1 TGTGCCAGCAGCCTTGGACAGGAGGTCTACGAGCAGTACTTC CASSLGQEVYEQYF
TRBJ2-1 TRBV29-1 NA TRBD2 TGCAGCGCGGCAGGACTAGCATTAATCAGTGAGCAGTTCTTC CSAAGLALISEQFF
TRBJ1-2 TRBV2 once NA TGTGCCAGCAGTGAATTACAGGGAATCAACTATGGCTACACCTTC CASSELQGINYGYTF
TRBJ2-7 TRBV7-2 NA NA TGTGCCAGCACCCAGGGGGGCAGTTTCGCCTACGAGCAGTACTTC CASTQGGSFAYEQYF
TRBJ1-1 TRBV11-3 NA TRBD1 TGTGCCAGCAGAAGACAGGGCGGTACCACTGAAGCTTTCTTT CASRRQGGTTEAFF
TRBJ1-1 TRBV6-5 NA NA TGTGCCAGCAGTTACAGTCGAGGAACTGAAGCTTTCTTT CASSYSRGTEAFF
TRBJ1-4 TRBV4-1 NA NA TGCGCCAGCAGCCAATGGAGGTATGAAAAACTGTTTTTT CASSQWRYEKLFF
TRBJ2-3 TRBV14 NA TRBD2 TGTGCCAGCAGCCAAGCTAGCGGGAGCACAGATACGCAGTATTTT CASSQASGSTDTQYF
TRBJ1-1 TRBV9 NA NA TGTGCCAGCAGCGTAGGGGGGGACACTGAAGCTTTCTTT CASSVGGDTEAFF
TRBJ2-3 TRBV10-1 NA TRBD1 TGCGCCAGCAGTGGACAGGGGCTATCGCAGTATTTT CASSGQGLSQYF
TRBJ1-1 TRBV5-1 NA TRBD1 TGCGCCAGCAGCATCGGGACAGGCGGGAACACTGAAGCTTTCTTT CASSIGTGGNTEAFF
TRBJ2-4 TRBV4-2 NA NA TGTGCCAGCAGCCAAGATATGATAGCGGAAGCCAAAAACATTCAGTACTTC CASSQDMIAEAKNIQYF
TRBJ1-1 TRBV5-6 NA NA TGTGCCAGCAGAGTTGGCCTGAACACTGAAGCTTTCTTT CASRVGLNTEAFF
TRBJ2-7 TRBV11-3 once TRBD2 TGTGCCAGCAGCGCACCTGGGACTAGTTCGGCGAATTTCTACGAGCAGTACTTC CASSAPGTSSANFYEQYF
TRBJ2-1 TRBV29-1 NA NA TGCAGCGTTGAAGTGGGGCTGTATTACAATGAGCAGTTCTTC CSVEVGLYYNEQFF
TRBJ1-4 TRBV2 NA NA TGTGCCAGCAGTATCGACAGCCCAGTTAATGAAAAACTGTTTTTT CASSIDSPVNEKLFF
TRBJ2-5 TRBV19 few TRBD1 TGTGCCAGTAGTGCAGGACAGGGGTCTCAAGAGACCCAGTACTTC CASSAGQGSQETQYF
TRBJ2-1 TRBV5-1 NA NA TGCGCCAGCAGCCTGGAGATCGGCGGTGCCTACAATGAGCAGTTCTTC CASSLEIGGAYNEQFF
TRBJ2-2 TRBV11-3 NA NA TGTGCCAGCAGCTTAGGGGGGCCCGGGGAGCTGTTTTTT CASSLGGPGELFF
TRBJ2-7 TRBV11-2 once NA TGTGCCAGCAGCTTTAGCCCTAGCTACGAGCAGTACTTC CASSFSPSYEQYF